This entry lists 11 T cell receptor beta chains sequenced from one sample in a study of OX40 agonist ivuxolimab in advanced cancers. Clones were sequenced by immunoSEQ multiplex PCR, and TCRdb holds only the in-frame ones, with some missing. The sample yields 72,000 or so clones, 87% seen once. Material: CD4+ or CD8+ T cells sorted from blood, obtained in a trial of the OX40 agonist ivuxolimab. The receptors stem from an adult with an advanced solid tumor such as melanoma, head and neck, liver or kidney cancer.

This rearrangement joins TRBV2 to TRBJ1-5; TRBD1 aligns across 8 bases. The germline gives CDR1 SNHLY, CDR2 FYNNEI. Trimming cost V 5 bases and J 2 bases; bases outside gene matches: 5. This CDR3 spans 15 amino acids. The CDR3: CASSTDRGGNQPQHF. The CDR3 coding sequence is TGTGCCAGCAGTACAGACAGGGGAGGCAATCAGCCCCAGCATTTT.

The chain recombines TRBV28 with TRBJ2-5; D gene uncertain. Trimming removed 6 bases at V and 7 bases at J, with 9 bases between. Per the germline V gene, CDR1 is MDHEN and CDR2 is SYDVKM. The CDR3 spans 11 residues. The chain's CDR3 is CASSRRLTQYF. CDR3 DNA: TGTGCCAGCAGCCGACGTTTGACCCAGTACTTC.

This clone was seen a single time. The gene calls are TRBV5-1 and TRBJ2-5; TRBD2 agrees at 11 bases. The germline V gene has CDR1 SGHRS and CDR2 YFSETQ. This CDR3 region has 17 residues. The junction had 8 bases not matched to a gene; V was cut back by 2 bases and J by 2 bases. CDR3 region: CASSLTSGGVPQETQYF. The DNA of the CDR3 is TGCGCCAGCAGCTTAACTAGCGGGGGAGTCCCTCAAGAGACCCAGTACTTC.

This clone was counted once. The junction does not match germline at one end; this may be a read error. The genes are TRBV19 and TRBJ2-3; the D gene is possibly TRBD2 (5 bases). Germline V CDR1 and CDR2: LNHDA, SQIVND (reference sequence). This CDR3 region has 14 residues. The CDR3 reads CTSSLGRGTDTQYF. The CDR3 region has the DNA TGTACCAGTAGCCTAGGGCGGGGCACAGATACGCAGTATTTT.

This chain links TRBV5-1 with TRBJ2-5; no definite D call. Germline CDR1 is SGHRS and CDR2 is YFSETQ. Trimming left V 5 bases short and J 1 base short, with 6 bases between. This CDR3 has 12 residues. The CDR3 DNA reads TGCGCCAGCAGGCAGACCCAAGAGACCCAGTACTTC. This encodes CASRQTQETQYF.

The chain uses TRBV28 and TRBJ1-2; D not resolved. Germline V gene data show CDR1 as MDHEN and CDR2 as SYDVKM. There are 12 residues in the CDR3. The V gene lost 7 bases and the J gene lost 8 bases, with 14 bases spanning the gap. The CDR3 here is CASNGALWGYTF. The CDR3 DNA follows: TGTGCCAGCAACGGAGCCCTATGGGGCTACACCTTC.

The CDR3 DNA reads TGCGCCAGCAGCCATGGTCGGGAGAGCACCTACGAGCAGTACTTC. This sequence encodes CASSHGRESTYEQYF. V usage is TRBV4-3 and J usage is TRBJ2-7, with D possibly TRBD2 on 6 matching bases. Looked up from germline, CDR1 is LGHNA and CDR2 is YSLEER. The CDR3 length is 15 residues. Trimming stripped 3 bases from V and 2 bases from J, with 14 bases between.

The chain is built from TRBV19 and TRBJ2-3; 11 bases are shared with TRBD1. Trimming took 4 bases from V and 3 from J; bases not matched to a gene: 9. Germline-derived CDR1 and CDR2 are LNHDA and SQIVND (reference sequence). The CDR3 consists of 17 residues. CDR3 sequence (DNA): TGTGCCAGTAGTACGGGACAGGGGGATTTTGGGACAGATACGCAGTATTTT. Translated, it gives CASSTGQGDFGTDTQYF.

This chain connects TRBV7-2 to TRBJ2-1; 13 nucleotides line up with TRBD2. Germline values: CDR1 SGHTA, CDR2 FQGNSA. The CDR3 has 15 residues. Losses at the gene ends were 5 bases for V and 7 bases for J; bases not matched to a gene: 5. Written as DNA, the CDR3 is TGTGCCAGCAGCCTACCGGGACTAGCGGGAAATGAGCAGTTCTTC. This gives the protein CASSLPGLAGNEQFF.

The V gene is TRBV4-1, the J gene TRBJ2-3; 12 nucleotides line up with TRBD2. There are 16 residues in the CDR3. The V segment lost 2 bases and the J segment 2 bases; nucleotides outside the gene matches: 2. Per germline, CDR1 MGHRA and CDR2 YSYEKL. CDR3 residues: CASSQRTSGDTDTQYF. The DNA of the CDR3 is TGCGCCAGCAGCCAACGGACTAGCGGGGACACAGATACGCAGTATTTT.

The chain combines TRBV5-6 with TRBJ1-4; 7 bases are a match to TRBD1. Germline assignment: CDR1 SGHDT and CDR2 YYEEEE. This CDR3 has 17 amino acids. Trimming cost V 1 base and J 3 bases; bases outside gene matches: 9. Here the CDR3 reads CASSLLGEGTANEKLFF. For the CDR3, the DNA is TGTGCCAGCAGCTTGTTAGGGGAGGGGACAGCTAATGAAAAACTGTTTTTT.